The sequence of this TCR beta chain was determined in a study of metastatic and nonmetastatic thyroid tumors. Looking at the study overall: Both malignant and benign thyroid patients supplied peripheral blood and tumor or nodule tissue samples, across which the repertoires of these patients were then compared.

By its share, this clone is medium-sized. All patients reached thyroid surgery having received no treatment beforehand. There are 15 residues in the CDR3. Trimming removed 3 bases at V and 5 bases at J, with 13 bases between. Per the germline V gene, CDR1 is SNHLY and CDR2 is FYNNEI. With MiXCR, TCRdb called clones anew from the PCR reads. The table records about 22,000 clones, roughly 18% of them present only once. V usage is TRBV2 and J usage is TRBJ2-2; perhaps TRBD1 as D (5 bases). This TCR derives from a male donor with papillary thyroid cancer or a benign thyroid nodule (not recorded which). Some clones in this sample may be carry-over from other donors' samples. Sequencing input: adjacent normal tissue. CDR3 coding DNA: TGTGCCAGCAGTGACCAGGGTAGGATAACCGGGGAGCTGTTTTTT. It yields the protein CASSDQGRITGELFF. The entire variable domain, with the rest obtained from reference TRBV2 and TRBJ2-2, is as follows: EPEVTQTPSHQVTQMGQEVILRCVPISNHLYFYWYRQILGQKVEFLVSFYNNEISEKSEIFDDQFSVERPDGSNFTLKIRSTKLEDSAMYFCASSDQGRITGELFFGEGSRLTVL.